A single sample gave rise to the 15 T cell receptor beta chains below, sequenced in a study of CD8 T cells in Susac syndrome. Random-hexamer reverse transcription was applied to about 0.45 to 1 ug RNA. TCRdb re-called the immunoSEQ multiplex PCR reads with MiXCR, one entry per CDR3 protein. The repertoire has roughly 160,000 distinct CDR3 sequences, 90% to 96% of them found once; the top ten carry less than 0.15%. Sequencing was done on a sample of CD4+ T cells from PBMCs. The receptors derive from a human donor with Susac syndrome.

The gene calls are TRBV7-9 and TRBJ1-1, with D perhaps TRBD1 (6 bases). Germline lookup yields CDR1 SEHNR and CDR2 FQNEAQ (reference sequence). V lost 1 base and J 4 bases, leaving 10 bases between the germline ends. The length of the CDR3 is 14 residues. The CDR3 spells CASSLEQGFTEAFF. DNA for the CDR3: TGTGCCAGCAGCTTAGAACAGGGCTTCACTGAAGCTTTCTTT.

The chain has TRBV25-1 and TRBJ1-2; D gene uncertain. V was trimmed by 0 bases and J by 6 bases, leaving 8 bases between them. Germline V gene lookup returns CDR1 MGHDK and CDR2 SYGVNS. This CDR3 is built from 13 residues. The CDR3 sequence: CASSEYRGNGYTF. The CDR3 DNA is TGTGCCAGCAGTGAATATAGAGGGAATGGCTACACCTTC.

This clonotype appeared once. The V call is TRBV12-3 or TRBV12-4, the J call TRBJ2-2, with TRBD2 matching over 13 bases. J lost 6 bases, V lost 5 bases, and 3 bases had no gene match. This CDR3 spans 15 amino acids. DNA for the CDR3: TGTGCCAGCAGTGCGGGACTAGCGGGACCCGGGGAGCTGTTTTTT. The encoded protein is CASSAGLAGPGELFF.

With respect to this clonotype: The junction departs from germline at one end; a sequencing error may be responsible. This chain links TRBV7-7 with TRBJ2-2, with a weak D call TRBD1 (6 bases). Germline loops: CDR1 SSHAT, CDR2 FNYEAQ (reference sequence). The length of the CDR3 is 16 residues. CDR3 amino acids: CASSLAPQGNTGELFF. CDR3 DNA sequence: TGTGCTAGCAGCTTAGCGCCACAGGGTAACACCGGGGAGCTGTTTTTT. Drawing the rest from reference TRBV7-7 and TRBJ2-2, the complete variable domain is GAGVSQSPRYKVTKRGQDVTLRCDPISSHATLYWYQQALGQGPEFLTYFNYEAQPDKSGLPSDRFSAERPEGSISTLTIQRTEQRDSAMYRCASSLAPQGNTGELFFGEGSRLTVL.

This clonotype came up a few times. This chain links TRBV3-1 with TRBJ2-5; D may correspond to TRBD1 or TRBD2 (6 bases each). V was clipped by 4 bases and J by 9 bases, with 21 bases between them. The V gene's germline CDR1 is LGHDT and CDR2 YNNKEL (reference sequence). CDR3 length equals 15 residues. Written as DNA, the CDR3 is TGTGCCAGCAGCCCAAGCGGGCTAGCCCCAGGGGCCCAGTACTTC. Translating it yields CASSPSGLAPGAQYF.

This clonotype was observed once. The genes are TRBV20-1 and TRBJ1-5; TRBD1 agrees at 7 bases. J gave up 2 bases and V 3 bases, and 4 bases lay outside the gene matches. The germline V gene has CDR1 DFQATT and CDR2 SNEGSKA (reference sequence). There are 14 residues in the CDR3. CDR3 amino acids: CSASRGEGNQPQHF. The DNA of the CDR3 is TGCAGTGCTAGCAGGGGGGAGGGCAATCAGCCCCAGCATTTT.

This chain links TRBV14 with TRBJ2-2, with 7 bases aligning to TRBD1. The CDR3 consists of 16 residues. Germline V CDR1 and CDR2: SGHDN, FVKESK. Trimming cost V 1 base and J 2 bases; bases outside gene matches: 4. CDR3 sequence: CASSQVRTGNTGELFF. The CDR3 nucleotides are TGTGCCAGCAGCCAAGTTAGGACAGGCAACACCGGGGAGCTGTTTTTT.

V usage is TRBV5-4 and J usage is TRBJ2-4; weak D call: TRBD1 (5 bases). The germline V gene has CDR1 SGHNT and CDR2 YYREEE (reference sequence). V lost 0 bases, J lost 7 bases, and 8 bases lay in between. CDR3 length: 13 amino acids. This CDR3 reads CASSLGQRNIQYF. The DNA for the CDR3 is TGTGCCAGCAGCTTGGGACAGAGGAACATTCAGTACTTC. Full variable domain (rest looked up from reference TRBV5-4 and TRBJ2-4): ETGVTQSPTHLIKTRGQQVTLRCSSQSGHNTVSWYQQALGQGPQFIFQYYREEENGRGNFPPRFSGLQFPNYSSELNVNALELDDSALYLCASSLGQRNIQYFGAGTRLSVL.

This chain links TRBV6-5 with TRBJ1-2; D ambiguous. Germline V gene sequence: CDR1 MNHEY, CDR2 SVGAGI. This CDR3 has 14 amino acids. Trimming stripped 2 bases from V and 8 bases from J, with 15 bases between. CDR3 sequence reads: CASSYEPGGRGYTF. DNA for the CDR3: TGTGCCAGCAGTTACGAGCCGGGAGGCCGAGGCTACACCTTC.

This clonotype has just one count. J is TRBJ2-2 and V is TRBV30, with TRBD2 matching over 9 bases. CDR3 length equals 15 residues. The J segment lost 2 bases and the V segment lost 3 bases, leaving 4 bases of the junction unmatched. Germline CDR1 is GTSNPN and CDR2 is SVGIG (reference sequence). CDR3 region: CAWSLAGFNTGELFF. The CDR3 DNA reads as TGTGCCTGGAGCCTAGCGGGATTCAACACCGGGGAGCTGTTTTTT.

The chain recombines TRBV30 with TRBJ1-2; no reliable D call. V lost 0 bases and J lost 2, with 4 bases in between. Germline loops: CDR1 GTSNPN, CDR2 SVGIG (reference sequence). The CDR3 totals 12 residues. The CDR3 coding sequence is TGTGCCTGGAGTGTACCCAACTATGGCTACACCTTC. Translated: CAWSVPNYGYTF. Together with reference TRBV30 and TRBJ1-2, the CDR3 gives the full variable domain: SQTIHQWPATLVQPVGSPLSLECTVEGTSNPNLYWYRQAAGRGLQLLFYSVGIGQISSEVPQNLSASRPQDRQFILSSKKLLLSDSGFYLCAWSVPNYGYTFGSGTRLTVV.

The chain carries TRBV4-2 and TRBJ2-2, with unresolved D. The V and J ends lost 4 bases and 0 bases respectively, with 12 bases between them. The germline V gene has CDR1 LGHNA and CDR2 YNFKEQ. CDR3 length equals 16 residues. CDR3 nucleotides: TGTGCCAGCAGCCCCGCCGGGCTAGCGAACACCGGGGAGCTGTTTTTT. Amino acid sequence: CASSPAGLANTGELFF.

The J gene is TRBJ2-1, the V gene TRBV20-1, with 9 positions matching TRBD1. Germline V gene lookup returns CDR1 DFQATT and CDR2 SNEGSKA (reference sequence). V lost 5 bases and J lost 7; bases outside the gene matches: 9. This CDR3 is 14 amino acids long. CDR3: CSAPGQGQKNEQFF. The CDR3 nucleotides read TGCAGTGCTCCGGGACAGGGACAAAAGAATGAGCAGTTCTTC.

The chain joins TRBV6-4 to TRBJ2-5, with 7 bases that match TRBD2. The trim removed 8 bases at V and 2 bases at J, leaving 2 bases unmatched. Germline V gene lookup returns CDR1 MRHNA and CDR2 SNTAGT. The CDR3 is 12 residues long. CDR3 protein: CASGGSQETQYF. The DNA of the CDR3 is TGTGCCAGCGGCGGGAGTCAAGAGACCCAGTACTTC.

CDR3 region: CSARGREETQYF. CDR3 sequence (DNA): TGCAGTGCTAGAGGCAGGGAAGAGACCCAGTACTTC. This chain joins TRBV20-1 and TRBJ2-5; possibly TRBD1 for D (5 bases). V gave up 1 base and J gave up 3 bases, with 6 bases separating them. Germline V CDR1 and CDR2: DFQATT, SNEGSKA (reference sequence). The CDR3 spans 12 residues.